What follows are 24 T cell receptor beta chains derived from one specimen sequenced in a study of shared clonotypes between healthy human individuals (dated by TCRdb to about 2020). The library was prepared using the immunoSEQ multiplex PCR assay. TCRdb took over this immuneACCESS table, retaining in-frame rearrangements with V and J assigned. Such tables are incomplete; in checked studies, under half of the missing clones stem from an unresolved V gene, and the remainder is unexplained. Across this sample there are roughly 2.4 million clones, with approximately 95% seen only once. Of the sample, 0.1% to 0.15% falls within the top ten clones. The sequencing sample was made of naive CD4+ T cells sorted from blood. The label giving this sample's cell subset or site can be read as: CD45RA+ positively selected. These receptors were obtained from a man between 18 and 29 years old in good health.

The chain has TRBV2 and TRBJ2-7; D unclear. This CDR3 is 18 amino acids long. Germline loops: CDR1 SNHLY, CDR2 FYNNEI. V was trimmed by 5 bases and J by 0 bases, leaving 23 bases between them. The CDR3 here is CASSKGLLIWTDSYEQYF. The CDR3 DNA reads as TGTGCCAGCAGTAAAGGGCTTTTAATTTGGACGGACTCCTACGAGCAGTACTTC.

Comments on this clone: Distinct nucleotide sequences in the sample also encode this CDR3. This rearrangement joins TRBV5-1 to TRBJ2-3, with D perhaps matching TRBD1 (8 bases). Germline CDR1 is SGHRS and CDR2 is YFSETQ. The CDR3 has 15 amino acids. V lost 3 bases, J lost 3 bases, and 14 bases lay in between. Written as DNA, the CDR3 is TGCGCCAGCAGCTCAGGACAGGGAGGGACAGATACGCAGTATTTT. This gives the protein CASSSGQGGTDTQYF.

The count of this clone is one. V gene TRBV5-1 combines with J gene TRBJ2-7; D is possibly TRBD1 (6 bases). The V and J ends lost 2 bases and 5 bases respectively, with 11 bases between them. The CDR3 totals 13 residues. Germline V gene sequence: CDR1 SGHRS, CDR2 YFSETQ. The CDR3 DNA follows: TGCGCCAGCAGCTTACAGGGTAGCAACGAGCAGTACTTC. Protein product: CASSLQGSNEQYF.

This chain uses TRBV5-1 with TRBJ2-3; 9 nucleotides align to TRBD1. Germline CDR1 SGHRS, CDR2 YFSETQ. The V segment lost 7 bases and the J segment 0 bases; nucleotides outside the gene matches: 3. The CDR3 totals 14 residues. In DNA form, the CDR3 reads TGCGCCAGCGGGACAGGGTTGAGCACAGATACGCAGTATTTT. Translation gives CASGTGLSTDTQYF.

The chain combines TRBV2 with TRBJ2-6, with D perhaps matching TRBD1 or TRBD2 (5 bases each). CDR3 size: 15 residues. Deletions cut 4 bases from V and 3 bases from J, with 10 bases between. Germline V lookup: CDR1 SNHLY, CDR2 FYNNEI. CDR3 sequence (DNA): TGTGCCAGCAGTGCGGGACCTCTTGGGGCCAACGTCCTGACTTTC. It codes for CASSAGPLGANVLTF. Supplemented by reference TRBV2 and TRBJ2-6, the full variable domain reads EPEVTQTPSHQVTQMGQEVILRCVPISNHLYFYWYRQILGQKVEFLVSFYNNEISEKSEIFDDQFSVERPDGSNFTLKIRSTKLEDSAMYFCASSAGPLGANVLTFGAGSRLTVL.

The chain employs TRBV6-5 and TRBJ1-1, with 8 positions matching TRBD1. Germline V gene data show CDR1 as MNHEY and CDR2 as SVGAGI. Trimming at V came to 5 bases and at J to 7 bases, leaving 6 bases not matched to a gene. The CDR3 is 13 residues long. The CDR3 DNA reads TGTGCCAGCAGTCGGGGACAGGTCAATGAAGCTTTCTTT. Translating it yields CASSRGQVNEAFF.

The V call is TRBV18, the J call TRBJ1-3, with TRBD1 matching over 9 bases. J gave up 0 bases and V 6 bases, and 12 bases lay outside the gene matches. Germline V gene sequence: CDR1 KGHSH, CDR2 LQKENI. This CDR3 region has 18 residues. The CDR3 spells CASSQAPGQGLSGNTIYF. The CDR3 coding sequence is TGTGCCAGCTCTCAGGCTCCGGGACAGGGTCTCTCTGGAAACACCATATATTTT.

The chain combines TRBV2 with TRBJ2-1; possibly TRBD1 for D (6 bases). Deletions cut 4 bases from V and 11 bases from J, with 9 bases between. CDR1 is SNHLY, CDR2 FYNNEI, per germline. This CDR3 has 11 amino acids. The DNA of the CDR3 is TGTGCCAGCAGTGTCCGGGACAAGCAGTTCTTC. This encodes CASSVRDKQFF.

This sequence joins TRBV6-1 and TRBJ1-6, with TRBD1 identical over 10 bases. J lost 0 bases, V lost 4 bases, and 3 bases had no gene match. The germline V gene has CDR1 MNHNS and CDR2 SASEGT. The CDR3 has 17 amino acids. The CDR3 protein is CASSGGQGVSYNSPLHF. DNA for the CDR3: TGTGCCAGCAGTGGAGGACAGGGGGTCTCCTATAATTCACCCCTCCACTTT.

The CDR3 DNA reads TGTGCCAGCAAACCGACACCCTCCTACGAGCAGTACTTC. Protein sequence: CASKPTPSYEQYF. This chain joins TRBV6-1 and TRBJ2-7; D is unresolved. The CDR3 sequence is 13 residues long. The V end lost 7 bases, the J end lost 0 bases, and 10 bases lay between the germline ends. From germline, CDR1 is MNHNS and CDR2 SASEGT.

This rearrangement joins TRBV4-1 to TRBJ1-2, with TRBD1 matching over 7 bases. Germline values: CDR1 MGHRA, CDR2 YSYEKL. The V segment lost 3 bases and the J segment 2 bases; nucleotides outside the gene matches: 6. The length of the CDR3 is 15 residues. CDR3 amino acids: CASSHPSTGNYGYTF. The CDR3 nucleotides are TGCGCCAGCAGCCACCCCTCGACAGGGAACTATGGCTACACCTTC.

This chain joins TRBV4-1 and TRBJ2-2; D is unclear. Germline V gene data show CDR1 as MGHRA and CDR2 as YSYEKL. The CDR3 contains 15 residues. With 0 bases removed from V and 7 bases from J, the gap between germline ends came to 12 bases. The CDR3 reads CASSQEPRKVGELFF. CDR3 nucleotides: TGCGCCAGCAGCCAAGAACCCCGGAAGGTCGGGGAGCTGTTTTTT.

V gene TRBV5-6 combines with J gene TRBJ2-7; D unresolved. Trimming cost V 0 bases and J 7 bases, with 8 bases left between them. The germline V gene has CDR1 SGHDT and CDR2 YYEEEE. The CDR3 loop spans 12 amino acids. In DNA form, the CDR3 reads TGTGCCAGCAGCTTGGGAGTCAGAGAGCAGTACTTC. It codes for CASSLGVREQYF. Full variable domain (missing parts from reference TRBV5-6 and TRBJ2-7): DAGVTQSPTHLIKTRGQQVTLRCSPKSGHDTVSWYQQALGQGPQFIFQYYEEEERQRGNFPDRFSGHQFPNYSSELNVNALLLGDSALYLCASSLGVREQYFGPGTRLTVT.

The chain links TRBV12-2 to TRBJ2-1; the table's D call of TRBD2 was not tested on the DNA. TRBV12-2 is shown as a pseudogene. The CDR3 has 16 amino acids. The DNA of the CDR3 is TGTGCAAGTCGCTTCTCTGCTAGCGGGAGGGACAATGAGCAGTTCTTC. Amino acids: CASRFSASGRDNEQFF.

The rearrangement links TRBV7-9 to TRBJ1-4; possible D gene TRBD1, 6 bases. V gave up 1 base and J gave up 5 bases, with 17 bases separating them. Germline V gene lookup returns CDR1 SEHNR and CDR2 FQNEAQ (reference sequence). CDR3 length equals 17 residues. Here the CDR3 reads CASSLDKTGLRNEKLFF. For the CDR3, the DNA is TGTGCCAGCAGCTTAGACAAGACAGGTTTAAGAAATGAAAAACTGTTTTTT.

V gene TRBV2 combines with J gene TRBJ2-1; D might be TRBD1 (5 bases). V lost 2 bases to trimming and J lost 6 bases, with 11 bases between them. Germline V gene data show CDR1 as SNHLY and CDR2 as FYNNEI. This CDR3 spans 14 amino acids. The CDR3 spells CASSEQPTVNEQFF. CDR3 bases: TGTGCCAGCAGTGAACAACCGACAGTCAATGAGCAGTTCTTC.

The chain links TRBV30 to TRBJ1-4; D perhaps matches TRBD1 (5 bases). V gave up 0 bases and J gave up 5 bases, with 10 bases separating them. This CDR3 contains 14 residues. CDR1 GTSNPN and CDR2 SVGIG come from the germline V gene (reference sequence). The CDR3 sequence: CAWSVRRENEKLFF. DNA for the CDR3: TGTGCCTGGAGTGTACGCAGGGAGAATGAAAAACTGTTTTTT.

The chain links TRBV2 to TRBJ2-7; D is ambiguous. Germline CDR1 reads SNHLY; CDR2 reads FYNNEI. The length of the CDR3 is 13 residues. Trimming cost V 8 bases and J 4 bases, with 15 bases left between them. The CDR3: CASLAWNSYEQYF. In DNA form, the CDR3 reads TGTGCCAGCCTGGCCTGGAATTCGTACGAGCAGTACTTC. Complete variable domain (other parts from reference TRBV2 and TRBJ2-7): EPEVTQTPSHQVTQMGQEVILRCVPISNHLYFYWYRQILGQKVEFLVSFYNNEISEKSEIFDDQFSVERPDGSNFTLKIRSTKLEDSAMYFCASLAWNSYEQYFGPGTRLTVT.

The CDR3 nucleotides read TGCGCCAGCAGCGAAGAACAGGGTTGGGCGTACGAGCAGTACTTC. Its translation is CASSEEQGWAYEQYF. The genes are TRBV5-1 and TRBJ2-7, with TRBD1 as a possible D gene (6 bases). Germline values: CDR1 SGHRS, CDR2 YFSETQ. This CDR3 contains 15 residues. Trimming left V 4 bases short and J 4 bases short, with 18 bases between.

About this clone itself: Other DNA sequences of this sample code for an identical CDR3. The chain is built from TRBV18 and TRBJ2-2, with D unresolved. This CDR3 has 13 amino acids. V lost 4 bases and J 5 bases, leaving 8 bases between the germline ends. Germline V gives CDR1 KGHSH, CDR2 LQKENI. The CDR3 here is CASSLLETGELFF. The CDR3, as DNA: TGTGCCAGCTCACTACTGGAAACCGGGGAGCTGTTTTTT.

The V call is TRBV6-5, the J call TRBJ2-5; TRBD1 aligns across 9 bases. In germline, CDR1 is MNHEY, CDR2 SVGAGI. The CDR3 consists of 14 residues. V trimming: 6 bases; J trimming: 3 bases; junction bases outside the gene matches: 5. The CDR3 loop is CASSTGTGKETQYF. CDR3 nucleotides: TGTGCCAGCAGCACCGGGACAGGGAAAGAGACCCAGTACTTC.

The V call is TRBV6-6, the J call TRBJ1-2, with D tentatively TRBD1 (5 bases). V was cut by 7 bases and J by 8 bases, with 14 bases left in between. The CDR3 has 12 residues. The germline CDR1 and CDR2 sequences are MNHNY and SVGAGI (reference sequence). The chain's CDR3 is CASTWGEEGYTF. The CDR3 DNA sequence: TGTGCCAGCACCTGGGGGGAGGAGGGCTACACCTTC.

Of note for this clone: Relative to the germline gene, one junction end is altered; a read error may explain this. The rearrangement joins TRBV28 to TRBJ1-2; the D is unclear. The CDR3 sequence is 11 residues long. The V gene's germline CDR1 is MDHEN and CDR2 SYDVKM. The CDR3 loop is CASSLAEGSFF. Here the CDR3 DNA reads TGTGCCAGCAGTTTGGCAGAGGGATCCTTCTTC.

The J gene is TRBJ1-2, the V gene TRBV15; D unclear. V gave up 3 bases and J gave up 7 bases, with 9 bases separating them. This CDR3 region has 12 residues. Germline CDR1 and CDR2: LNHNV and YYDKDF (reference sequence). CDR3 in amino acids: CATSRDGAGYTF. Here the CDR3 DNA reads TGTGCCACCAGCAGGGACGGAGCTGGCTACACCTTC.